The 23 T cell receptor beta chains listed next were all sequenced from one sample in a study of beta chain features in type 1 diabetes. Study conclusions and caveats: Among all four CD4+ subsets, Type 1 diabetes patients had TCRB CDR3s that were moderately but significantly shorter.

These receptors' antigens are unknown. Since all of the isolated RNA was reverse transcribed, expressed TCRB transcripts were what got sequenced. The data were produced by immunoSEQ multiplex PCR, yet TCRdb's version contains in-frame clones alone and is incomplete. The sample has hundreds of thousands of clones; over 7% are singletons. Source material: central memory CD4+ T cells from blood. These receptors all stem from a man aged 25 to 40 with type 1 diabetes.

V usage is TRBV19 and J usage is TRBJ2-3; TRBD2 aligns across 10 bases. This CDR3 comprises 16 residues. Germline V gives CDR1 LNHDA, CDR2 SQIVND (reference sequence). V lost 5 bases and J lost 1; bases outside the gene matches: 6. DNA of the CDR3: TGTGCCAGTAGTGGAGCGGGGGGGCTGGGCACAGATACGCAGTATTTT. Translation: CASSGAGGLGTDTQYF.

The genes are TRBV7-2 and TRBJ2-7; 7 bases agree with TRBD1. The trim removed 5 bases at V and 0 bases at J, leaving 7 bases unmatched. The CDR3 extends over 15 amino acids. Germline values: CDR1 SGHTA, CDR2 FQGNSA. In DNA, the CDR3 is TGTGCCAGCAGCCACGGACAGGCCTTCTCCTACGAGCAGTACTTC. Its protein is CASSHGQAFSYEQYF.

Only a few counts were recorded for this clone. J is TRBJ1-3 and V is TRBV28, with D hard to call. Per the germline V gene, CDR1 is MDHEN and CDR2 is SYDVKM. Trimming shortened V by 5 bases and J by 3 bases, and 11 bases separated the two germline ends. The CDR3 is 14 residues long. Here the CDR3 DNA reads TGTGCCAGCAGTCAAAACCGGGGTGGAAACACCATATATTTT. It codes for CASSQNRGGNTIYF.

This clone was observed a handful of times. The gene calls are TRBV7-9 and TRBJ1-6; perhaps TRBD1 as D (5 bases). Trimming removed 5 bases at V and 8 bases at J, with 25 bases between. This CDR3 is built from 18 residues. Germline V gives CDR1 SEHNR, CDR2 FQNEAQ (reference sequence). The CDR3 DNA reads TGTGCCAGCAGCCCACGCCCGCGGGGGGTGGGTGAAGATTCACCCCTCCACTTT. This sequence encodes CASSPRPRGVGEDSPLHF.

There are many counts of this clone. CDR3 protein: CASSFEGGDEQYF. CDR3 DNA: TGTGCCAGCAGCTTCGAAGGGGGCGACGAGCAGTACTTC. J is TRBJ2-7 and V is TRBV11-3, with 7 bases lining up with TRBD1. Germline V gene lookup returns CDR1 SGHNT and CDR2 YENEEA. The CDR3 length is 13 residues. V shed 3 bases, J shed 5 bases, and the junction held 4 bases outside the gene matches.

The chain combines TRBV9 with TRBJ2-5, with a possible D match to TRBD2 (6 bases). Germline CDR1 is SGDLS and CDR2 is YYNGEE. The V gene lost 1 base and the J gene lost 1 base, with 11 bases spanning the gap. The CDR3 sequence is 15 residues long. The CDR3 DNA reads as TGTGCCAGCAGCGTAAACGCGGGGCCCCAAGAGACCCAGTACTTC. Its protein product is CASSVNAGPQETQYF.

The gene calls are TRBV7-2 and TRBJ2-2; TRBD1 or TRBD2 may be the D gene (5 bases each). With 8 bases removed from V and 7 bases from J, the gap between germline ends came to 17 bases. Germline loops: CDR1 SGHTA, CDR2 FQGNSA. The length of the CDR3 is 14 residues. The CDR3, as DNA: TGTGCCAGCGCCGGGACGGATTACCACGGGGAGCTGTTTTTT. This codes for CASAGTDYHGELFF.

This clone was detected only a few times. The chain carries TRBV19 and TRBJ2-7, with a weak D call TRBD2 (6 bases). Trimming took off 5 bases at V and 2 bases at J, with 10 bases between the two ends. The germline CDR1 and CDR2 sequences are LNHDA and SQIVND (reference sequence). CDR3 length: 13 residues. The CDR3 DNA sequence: TGTGCCAGTAGTCGGGACTTCCCCTACGAGCAGTACTTC. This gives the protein CASSRDFPYEQYF.

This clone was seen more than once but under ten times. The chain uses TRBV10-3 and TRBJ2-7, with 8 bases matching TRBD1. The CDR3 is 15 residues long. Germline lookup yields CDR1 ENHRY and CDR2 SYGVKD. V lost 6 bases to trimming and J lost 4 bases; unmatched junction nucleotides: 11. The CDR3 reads CAIRSGQGDWYEQYF. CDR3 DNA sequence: TGTGCCATCAGATCCGGACAGGGAGATTGGTACGAGCAGTACTTC.

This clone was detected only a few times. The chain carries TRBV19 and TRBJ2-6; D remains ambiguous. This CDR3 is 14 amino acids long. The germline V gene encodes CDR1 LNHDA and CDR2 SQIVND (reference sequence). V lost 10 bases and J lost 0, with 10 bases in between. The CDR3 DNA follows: TGTGCCACGACTTCCAGCTCTGGGGCCAACGTCCTGACTTTC. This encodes CATTSSSGANVLTF.

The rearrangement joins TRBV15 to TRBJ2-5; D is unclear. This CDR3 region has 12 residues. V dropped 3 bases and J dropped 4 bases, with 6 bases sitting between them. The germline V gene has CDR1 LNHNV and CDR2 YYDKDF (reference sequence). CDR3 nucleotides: TGTGCCACCAGCAGGTTGGGAGAGACCCAGTACTTC. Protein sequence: CATSRLGETQYF.

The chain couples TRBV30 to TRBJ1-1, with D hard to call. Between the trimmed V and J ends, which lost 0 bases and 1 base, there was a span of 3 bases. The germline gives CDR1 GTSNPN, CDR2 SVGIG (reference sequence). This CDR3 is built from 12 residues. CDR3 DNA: TGTGCCTGGAGTGTGACGAACACTGAAGCTTTCTTT. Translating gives CAWSVTNTEAFF.

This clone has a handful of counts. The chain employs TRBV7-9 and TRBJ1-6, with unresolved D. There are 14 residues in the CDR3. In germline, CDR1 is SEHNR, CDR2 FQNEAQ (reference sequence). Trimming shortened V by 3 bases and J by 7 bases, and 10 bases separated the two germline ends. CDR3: CASSFQNKNSPLHF. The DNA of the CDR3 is TGTGCCAGCAGCTTCCAGAATAAAAATTCACCCCTCCACTTT.

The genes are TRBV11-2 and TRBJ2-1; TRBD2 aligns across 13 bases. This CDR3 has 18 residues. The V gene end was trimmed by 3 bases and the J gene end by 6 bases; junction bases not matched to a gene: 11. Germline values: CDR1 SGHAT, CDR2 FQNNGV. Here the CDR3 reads CASSFRTSGGLSPNEQFF. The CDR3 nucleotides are TGTGCCAGCAGCTTCAGGACTAGCGGGGGTCTAAGTCCCAATGAGCAGTTCTTC.

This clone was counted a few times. CDR3 region: CASSDLTVQETQYF. The DNA for the CDR3 is TGTGCCAGCAGTGACCTAACGGTACAAGAGACCCAGTACTTC. The chain carries TRBV25-1 and TRBJ2-5, with D unresolved. Trimming removed 3 bases from V and 2 bases from J, with 10 bases in between. This CDR3 is 14 amino acids long. Germline assignment: CDR1 MGHDK and CDR2 SYGVNS.

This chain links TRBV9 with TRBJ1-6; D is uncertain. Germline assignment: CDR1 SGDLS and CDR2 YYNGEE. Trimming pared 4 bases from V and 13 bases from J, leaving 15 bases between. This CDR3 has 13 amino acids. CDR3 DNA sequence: TGTGCCAGCAGCCTGAGCCCAACCTCTCCCCTCCACTTT. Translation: CASSLSPTSPLHF.

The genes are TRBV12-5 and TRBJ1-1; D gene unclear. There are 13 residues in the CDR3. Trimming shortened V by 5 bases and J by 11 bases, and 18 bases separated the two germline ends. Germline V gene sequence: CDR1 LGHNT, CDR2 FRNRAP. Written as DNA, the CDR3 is TGTGCTAGTGGTCCGAACCAAGGGAGCAGGGCTTTCTTT. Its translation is CASGPNQGSRAFF. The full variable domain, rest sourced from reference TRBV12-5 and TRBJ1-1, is DARVTQTPRHKVTEMGQEVTMRCQPILGHNTVFWYRQTMMQGLELLAYFRNRAPLDDSGMPKDRFSAEMPDATLATLKIQPSEPRDSAVYFCASGPNQGSRAFFGQGTRLTVV.

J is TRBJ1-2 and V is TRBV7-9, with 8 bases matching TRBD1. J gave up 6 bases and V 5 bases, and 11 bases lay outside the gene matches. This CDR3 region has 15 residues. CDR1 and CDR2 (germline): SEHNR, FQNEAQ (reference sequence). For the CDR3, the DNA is TGTGCCAGCAGCCAATTGTGGACAGGGAACGATGGCTACACCTTC. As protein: CASSQLWTGNDGYTF.

In nucleotides, the CDR3 is TGTGCCAGCAGCCGCCGACAGGGGGCGAGTACTGAAGCTTTCTTT. It codes for CASSRRQGASTEAFF. This chain connects TRBV6-1 to TRBJ1-1, with 10 bases that match TRBD1. Germline assignment: CDR1 MNHNS and CDR2 SASEGT. Germline trimming cut 6 bases from V and 5 bases from J; bases unmatched to any gene: 9. This CDR3 region has 15 residues.

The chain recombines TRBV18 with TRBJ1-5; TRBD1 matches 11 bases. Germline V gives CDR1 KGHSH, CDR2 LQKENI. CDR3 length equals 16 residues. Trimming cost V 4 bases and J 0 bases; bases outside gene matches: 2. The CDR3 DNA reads TGTGCCAGCTCACTGGGACAGGGGGTTAGCAATCAGCCCCAGCATTTT. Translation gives CASSLGQGVSNQPQHF.

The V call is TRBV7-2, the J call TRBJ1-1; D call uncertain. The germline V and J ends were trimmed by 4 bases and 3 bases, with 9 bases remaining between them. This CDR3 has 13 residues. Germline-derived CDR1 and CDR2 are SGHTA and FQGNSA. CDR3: CASSSKPDTEAFF. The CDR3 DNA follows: TGTGCCAGCAGCTCGAAACCCGACACTGAAGCTTTCTTT.

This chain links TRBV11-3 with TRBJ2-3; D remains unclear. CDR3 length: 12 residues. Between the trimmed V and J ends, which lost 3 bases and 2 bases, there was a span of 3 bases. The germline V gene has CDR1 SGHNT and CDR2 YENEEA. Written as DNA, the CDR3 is TGTGCCAGCAGCTTTGACACAGATACGCAGTATTTT. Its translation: CASSFDTDTQYF.

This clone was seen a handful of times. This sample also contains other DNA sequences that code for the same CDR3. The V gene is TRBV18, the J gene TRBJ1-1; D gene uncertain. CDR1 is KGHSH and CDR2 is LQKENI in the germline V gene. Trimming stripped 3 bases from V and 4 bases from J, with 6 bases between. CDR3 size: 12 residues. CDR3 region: CASSPEGTEAFF. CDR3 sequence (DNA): TGTGCCAGCTCACCGGAGGGCACTGAAGCTTTCTTT. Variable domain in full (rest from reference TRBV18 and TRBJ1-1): NAGVMQNPRHLVRRRGQEARLRCSPMKGHSHVYWYRQLPEEGLKFMVYLQKENIIDESGMPKERFSAEFPKEGPSILRIQQVVRGDSAAYFCASSPEGTEAFFGQGTRLTVV.